These T cell receptor beta chains were read from a single sample in a study of blood T cells in healthy people across ages. TCRdb itself ran the 5' RACE reads through MiXCR, one entry per CDR3 protein. The sample yields around 800,000 distinct CDR3 sequences, about 47% seen once. Sequenced material: blood. These receptors were obtained from an elderly man in good health. Each CDR3 is given with its conserved first and last residue. Fields, in order: V gene, J gene, CDR3 protein.

>TRBV9|TRBJ2-3
CASGVVGGGTDTQYF
>TRBV2|TRBJ1-2
CASSDPGANYGYTF
>TRBV29-1|TRBJ1-2
CSVVQGDGYGYTF
>TRBV30|TRBJ1-1
CAWRLTGQWNTEAFF
>TRBV20-1|TRBJ1-1
CSARPPRGGKTEAFF
>TRBV20-1|TRBJ2-5
CSANLAGGTQYF
>TRBV7-9|TRBJ2-7
CASSLYSWSYEQYF
>TRBV11-1|TRBJ2-5
CASSPRAAVQETQYF
>TRBV30|TRBJ2-5
CAWSAKRDREETQYF
>TRBV5-8|TRBJ1-5
CASSFRAPNQPQHF
>TRBV5-1|TRBJ1-6
CASSLDSTYNSPLHF
>TRBV7-2|TRBJ2-5
CASSFKVDFGGSVNEQYF
>TRBV28|NA
CASSFYMVADNEQYF
>TRBV6-4|TRBJ1-2
CASSAEGGIDGYTF
>TRBV10-3|TRBJ2-1
CAIRGTSADEQFF
>TRBV5-6|TRBJ1-5
CASSLYRSQPQHF
>TRBV5-1|TRBJ2-4
CASSRLAGERTKNIQYF
>TRBV29-1|TRBJ1-5
CNGQPQHF
>TRBV10-1|TRBJ2-2
CASSESMDVGELFF
>TRBV5-1|TRBJ1-1
CASHGGIQRTEAFF
>TRBV20-1|NA
CSARVPHLAGAGETQYF
>TRBV4-3|TRBJ2-7
CASSQGQESYEQYF
>TRBV3-1|TRBJ2-1
CASSPRTRINEQFF
>TRBV29-1|TRBJ2-3
CSVAGLAGGRIADTQYF
>TRBV6-1|TRBJ2-7
CASIENDGPYEQYF